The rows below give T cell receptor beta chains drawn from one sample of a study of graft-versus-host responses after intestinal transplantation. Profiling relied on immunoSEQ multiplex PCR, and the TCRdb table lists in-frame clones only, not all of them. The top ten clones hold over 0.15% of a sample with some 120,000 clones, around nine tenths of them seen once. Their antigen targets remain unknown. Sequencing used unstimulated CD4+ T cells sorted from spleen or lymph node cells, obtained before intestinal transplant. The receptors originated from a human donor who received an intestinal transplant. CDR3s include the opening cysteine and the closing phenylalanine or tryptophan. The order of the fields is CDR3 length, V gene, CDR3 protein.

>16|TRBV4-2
CASTVEAGLALDTQYF
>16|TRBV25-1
CASSELAQGAAQPQHF
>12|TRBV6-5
CASRLANSPLHF
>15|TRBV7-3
CASSLRPSGVGELFF
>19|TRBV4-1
CASSQWWLAGGKVADTQYF
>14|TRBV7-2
CASSLGPRLYGYTF
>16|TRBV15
CATSRDLLAPYNEQFF
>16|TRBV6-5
CASSYSWTGVNTEAFF
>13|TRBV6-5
CASSYSAGRSTFF
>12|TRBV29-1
CSAPWREGEAFF
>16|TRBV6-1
CASSEYYSGQGYGYTF
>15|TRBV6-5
CASSPLPAGSYGYTF
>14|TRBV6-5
CASSSNPPTYEQYF
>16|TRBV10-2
CASREMTGVGTGELFF
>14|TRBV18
CASSPGQSRETQYF
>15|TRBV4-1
CASSQVMQGTYGYTF
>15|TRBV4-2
CASSQLAGGPGEQFF
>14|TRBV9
CASSVTSFQDTQYF
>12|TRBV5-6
CASSSGPYEQYF
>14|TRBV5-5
CASSLDLSGNTIYF
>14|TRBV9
CASSAGTAGNTIYF
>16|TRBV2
CASSERGVSLWEGYTF
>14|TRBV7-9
CASSLAQGTDTQYF
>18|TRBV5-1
CASSLEFFLSGGPDTQYF
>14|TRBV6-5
CASGSRDVGYEQYF
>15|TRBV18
CASSPLAGGPHEQFF
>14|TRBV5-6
CASSWGQGVGEQFF
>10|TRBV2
CASPQGGYTF
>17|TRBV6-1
CASSGLAGAPSRETQYF
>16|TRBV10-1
CASSEASGGSYNEQFF
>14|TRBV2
CASKSGEINNEQFF
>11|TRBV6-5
CASSQSGKAFF
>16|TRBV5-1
CASSLAFRTGAGELFF
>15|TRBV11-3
CASSRGGTNTDTQYF
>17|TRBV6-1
CASSETLAGGVKETQYF
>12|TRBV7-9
CASSLAQGEQYF
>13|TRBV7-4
CASSLDRGDEQFF
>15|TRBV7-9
CASSLVAGGTDTQYF